A single sample gave rise to the 15 T cell receptor beta chains below, sequenced in a study of blood T cell repertoires in COVID-19. The repertoire was sequenced with immunoSEQ multiplex PCR; TCRdb's copy has only in-frame clones and lacks some. The repertoire has 40,000 or so clones, roughly 90% of them found once; the top ten carry approximately 12%. Sequenced sample: peripheral blood. Receptors were obtained from a human donor in a cohort sampled during active COVID-19.

The DNA of the CDR3 is TGTGCCAGCAGTCCGCGGCATTACAGCAGGGGCACCTACGAGCAGTACTTC. This translates into CASSPRHYSRGTYEQYF. The chain carries TRBV28 and TRBJ2-7; weak D call: TRBD1 (6 bases). The CDR3 is made up of 17 amino acids. V lost 5 bases, J lost 2 bases, and 22 bases lay in between. The germline gives CDR1 MDHEN, CDR2 SYDVKM.

J is TRBJ1-1 and V is TRBV28, with D possibly being TRBD1 (6 bases). This CDR3 region has 12 residues. V was pared by 6 bases and J by 6 bases, with 11 bases between. CDR1 MDHEN and CDR2 SYDVKM come from the germline V gene. The CDR3 reads CASSERGSEAFF. In DNA, the CDR3 is TGTGCCAGCAGCGAAAGGGGGTCTGAAGCTTTCTTT. Looking up the rest from reference TRBV28 and TRBJ1-1 gives the full variable domain: DVKVTQSSRYLVKRTGEKVFLECVQDMDHENMFWYRQDPGLGLRLIYFSYDVKMKEKGDIPEGYSVSREKKERFSLILESASTNQTSMYLCASSERGSEAFFGQGTRLTVV.

This sequence joins TRBV20-1 and TRBJ1-2; 11 nucleotides match TRBD1. The CDR3 runs 15 residues. Looked up from germline, CDR1 is DFQATT and CDR2 is SNEGSKA (reference sequence). The trim removed 3 bases at V and 3 bases at J, leaving 6 bases unmatched. CDR3 region: CSASWTGGEDYGYTF. CDR3 DNA sequence: TGCAGTGCTAGTTGGACAGGGGGCGAGGACTATGGCTACACCTTC.

The chain is built from TRBV30 and TRBJ2-7; D is possibly TRBD1 (5 bases). Germline CDR1 and CDR2: GTSNPN and SVGIG (reference sequence). Trimming removed 4 bases from V and 1 base from J, with 14 bases in between. There are 14 residues in the CDR3. The CDR3 DNA is TGTGCCTGGAATAGAGACAGCACATCCTACGAGCAGTACTTC. It yields the protein CAWNRDSTSYEQYF.

The genes are TRBV7-8 and TRBJ2-1; 10 bases match TRBD1. CDR3 length: 14 amino acids. Trimming took 3 bases from V and 7 from J; bases not matched to a gene: 3. Germline V gives CDR1 SGHVS, CDR2 FQNEAQ. This CDR3 reads CASSFRDRGNEQFF. The CDR3 DNA reads as TGTGCCAGCAGCTTCCGGGACAGGGGTAATGAGCAGTTCTTC.

J is TRBJ2-1 and V is TRBV28; TRBD2 aligns across 7 bases. The germline V gene encodes CDR1 MDHEN and CDR2 SYDVKM. V was pared by 3 bases and J by 7 bases, with 12 bases of the junction left unmatched. There are 16 residues in the CDR3. This chain's CDR3 is CASSLGRESMGNEQFF. DNA of the CDR3: TGTGCCAGCAGTTTGGGGCGGGAGAGTATGGGGAATGAGCAGTTCTTC.

This sequence joins TRBV24-1 and TRBJ2-1; D not resolved. Looked up from germline, CDR1 is KGHDR and CDR2 is SFDVKD. The V end lost 4 bases, the J end lost 5 bases, and 17 bases lay between the germline ends. The CDR3 contains 16 residues. In DNA form, the CDR3 reads TGTGCCACCAGTGACCCGGGTCTCCGGTCGCACAATGAGCAGTTCTTC. This codes for CATSDPGLRSHNEQFF.

This chain connects TRBV5-1 to TRBJ1-1; 7 nucleotides align to TRBD1. The J segment lost 5 bases and the V segment lost 3 bases, leaving 10 bases of the junction unmatched. Germline-derived CDR1 and CDR2 are SGHRS and YFSETQ. The CDR3 is made up of 15 amino acids. Written as DNA, the CDR3 is TGCGCCAGCAGCTCACAGGACAGGCTTTTGACTGAAGCTTTCTTT. Translation: CASSSQDRLLTEAFF.

The genes are TRBV28 and TRBJ1-2; D uncertain. CDR3 length equals 12 residues. Germline CDR1 reads MDHEN; CDR2 reads SYDVKM. V was trimmed by 7 bases and J by 2 bases, leaving 8 bases between them. CDR3 residues: CASNGENYGYTF. The CDR3 DNA sequence: TGTGCCAGCAACGGGGAAAACTATGGCTACACCTTC.

J is TRBJ2-1 and V is TRBV18, with a tentative D call TRBD2 (6 bases). Germline CDR1 is KGHSH and CDR2 is LQKENI. The CDR3 covers 17 residues. Trimming pared 2 bases from V and 0 bases from J, leaving 14 bases between. CDR3 residues: CASSPRIRGSSYNEQFF. Here the CDR3 DNA reads TGTGCCAGCTCACCAAGGATCCGGGGGAGCTCCTACAATGAGCAGTTCTTC.

The rearrangement uses TRBV7-9 and TRBJ2-5, with D perhaps TRBD2 (5 bases). The CDR3 is made up of 14 amino acids. The germline CDR1 and CDR2 sequences are SEHNR and FQNEAQ (reference sequence). V was trimmed by 1 base and J by 3 bases, leaving 9 bases between them. CDR3: CASSLGTLEETQYF. CDR3 DNA sequence: TGTGCCAGCAGCTTAGGGACTCTTGAAGAGACCCAGTACTTC.

J is TRBJ1-1 and V is TRBV25-1, with 8 bases lining up with TRBD1. This CDR3 has 16 residues. J lost 5 bases, V lost 1 base, and 9 bases had no gene match. Germline CDR1 is MGHDK and CDR2 is SYGVNS. CDR3 sequence: CASSELGTGGRTEAFF. For the CDR3, the DNA is TGTGCCAGCAGTGAATTGGGCACAGGGGGAAGAACTGAAGCTTTCTTT.

This chain joins TRBV24-1 and TRBJ2-5; perhaps TRBD2 as D (5 bases). CDR1 is KGHDR and CDR2 is SFDVKD in the germline V gene. The CDR3 covers 12 residues. Trimming cost V 6 bases and J 5 bases, with 9 bases left between them. As DNA, the CDR3 is TGTGCCACCAGTCAATCGGGGGAGACCCAGTACTTC. Translated, it gives CATSQSGETQYF.

This clone was found once. This sequence joins TRBV5-1 and TRBJ2-2; D might be TRBD1 (5 bases). The CDR3 length is 14 residues. V lost 0 bases to trimming and J lost 6 bases, with 9 bases between them. Looked up from germline, CDR1 is SGHRS and CDR2 is YFSETQ. CDR3: CASSLESTAGELFF. DNA for the CDR3: TGCGCCAGCAGCTTGGAATCGACAGCCGGGGAGCTGTTTTTT.

This chain links TRBV2 with TRBJ2-1; 8 nucleotides match TRBD2. V shed 1 base, J shed 3 bases, and the junction held 2 bases outside the gene matches. Germline CDR1 reads SNHLY; CDR2 reads FYNNEI. This CDR3 comprises 15 residues. This CDR3 reads CASSEERGNYNEQFF. The CDR3 bases are TGTGCCAGCAGTGAAGAGCGGGGGAACTACAATGAGCAGTTCTTC.